The 32 T cell receptor beta chains below come from one sample, sequenced in a study of CD8 T cells in cerebrospinal fluid in Alzheimer's disease. After re-calling the 10x single-cell sequencing reads, TCRdb lists one entry per CDR3 protein, DNA absent. The sample includes over a thousand distinct CDR3 sequences. The sequencing input was cerebrospinal fluid. These receptors came from a human donor with mild cognitive impairment.

This clonotype registers medium-sized by frequency. This rearrangement joins TRBV20-1 to TRBJ2-4; the TCRdb call, TRBD1, lacks DNA for checking. Germline V gene data show CDR1 as DFQATT and CDR2 as SNEGSKA (reference sequence). This CDR3 has 13 residues. CDR3 in amino acids: CSAPGLAKNIQYF.

This clonotype counts as medium-sized by frequency. The CDR3 protein is CASSPERPGYEQYF. The chain joins TRBV5-1 to TRBJ2-7; TCRdb's D call of TRBD1 is untestable without DNA. This CDR3 has 14 amino acids. Germline lookup yields CDR1 SGHRS and CDR2 YFSETQ.

Its frequency marks this clonotype as medium-sized. The genes are TRBV6-1 and TRBJ1-1; TCRdb proposes TRBD1, but this gene call is untestable without DNA. There are 16 residues in the CDR3. Germline V CDR1 and CDR2: MNHNS, SASEGT. The CDR3 spells CASKLDRGLDNTEAFF.

The chain uses TRBV6-1 and TRBJ2-1; absent DNA, TCRdb's TRBD1 call cannot be checked. Germline CDR1 reads MNHNS; CDR2 reads SASEGT. This CDR3 has 14 amino acids. CDR3 loop: CASSEAQGWNEQFF.

By frequency, this clonotype registers medium-sized. This chain links TRBV18 with TRBJ1-5; TCRdb indicates TRBD1, and absent DNA this call remains unverified. Germline loops: CDR1 KGHSH, CDR2 LQKENI. The CDR3 consists of 16 residues. The CDR3 here is CASSPDRADSNQPQHF.

This clonotype shows up as large by frequency. CDR3 sequence: CASSPTGTGGSYGYTF. The rearrangement links TRBV18 to TRBJ1-2; the D call from TCRdb, TRBD1, cannot be confirmed without DNA. Germline V gene lookup returns CDR1 KGHSH and CDR2 LQKENI. The CDR3 loop spans 16 amino acids.

By frequency, this clonotype registers medium-sized (0.01 to 0.1%). The chain uses TRBV7-8 and TRBJ1-1. The CDR3 consists of 13 residues. Germline V gene lookup returns CDR1 SGHVS and CDR2 FQNEAQ. CDR3 residues: CASSFRLNTEAFF.

Judged by frequency, this clonotype is medium-sized. The gene calls are TRBV5-1 and TRBJ2-2. This CDR3 region has 14 residues. Germline CDR1 and CDR2: SGHRS and YFSETQ. This chain's CDR3 is CASSLGQYTGELFF.

In terms of frequency, this clonotype is medium-sized. This sequence joins TRBV20-1 and TRBJ1-2. CDR1 is DFQATT and CDR2 is SNEGSKA in the germline V gene (reference sequence). This CDR3 contains 14 residues. The CDR3 sequence: CSARDREGMAGYTF.

According to its frequency, this clonotype is medium-sized (0.01 to 0.1%). The V call is TRBV11-2, the J call TRBJ2-3; TCRdb returns TRBD1, unconfirmable since there is no DNA. CDR3 length equals 16 residues. Germline CDR1 SGHAT, CDR2 FQNNGV. This chain's CDR3 is CASSLELSGSGDTQYF.

Measured by frequency, this clonotype is large. V and J are TRBV10-3 and TRBJ1-1; TCRdb gives TRBD1 as the D gene, but with no DNA this cannot be confirmed. The CDR3 covers 14 residues. Germline lookup yields CDR1 ENHRY and CDR2 SYGVKD. The CDR3 loop reads CAISVGASNTEAFF.

Considering frequency, this clonotype is large. This sequence joins TRBV7-2 and TRBJ2-3; without DNA, the TCRdb call of TRBD1 cannot be checked. Germline V gene data show CDR1 as SGHTA and CDR2 as FQGNSA. The CDR3 is 12 amino acids. The CDR3 sequence is CASSSPGQGRYF.

This clonotype counts as medium-sized by frequency. The chain has TRBV28 and TRBJ1-1; TCRdb's D call of TRBD1 is untestable without DNA. Germline loops: CDR1 MDHEN, CDR2 SYDVKM. The CDR3 contains 14 residues. The CDR3 loop is CASSFGGAKTEAFF.

Measured by frequency, this clonotype is large. CDR3 protein: CASSSEGSRDQPQHF. This sequence joins TRBV7-2 and TRBJ1-5; TCRdb's assignment of TRBD1 cannot be checked, as there is no DNA. Germline V gene lookup returns CDR1 SGHTA and CDR2 FQGNSA. There are 15 residues in the CDR3.

By frequency, this clonotype is medium-sized. This chain joins TRBV11-2 and TRBJ1-2. The CDR3 is made up of 15 amino acids. The germline V gene has CDR1 SGHAT and CDR2 FQNNGV. This CDR3 reads CASSLIKAWNYGYTF.

This clonotype registers medium-sized (0.01 to 0.1%) by frequency. The rearrangement links TRBV6-5 to TRBJ1-2. CDR1 and CDR2 from the germline V gene are MNHEY and SVGAGI. The CDR3 consists of 12 residues. CDR3 sequence reads: CASSRSLGGYTF.

In terms of frequency, this clonotype is medium-sized. The chain combines TRBV6-1 with TRBJ2-2. Germline V gene data show CDR1 as MNHNS and CDR2 as SASEGT. This CDR3 is 17 amino acids long. This CDR3 reads CASRSINRPSNTGELFF.

This clonotype is labeled medium-sized (0.01 to 0.1%) based on frequency. CDR3: CASSDGLGGGYTF. The rearrangement joins TRBV2 to TRBJ1-2. CDR1 is SNHLY and CDR2 is FYNNEI in the germline V gene. The length of the CDR3 is 13 residues.

By frequency, this clonotype registers medium-sized (0.01 to 0.1%). J is TRBJ2-3 and V is TRBV2; TCRdb picks TRBD2, but there is no DNA to check that call. CDR1 SNHLY and CDR2 FYNNEI come from the germline V gene. This CDR3 is built from 13 residues. CDR3 in amino acids: CAGGRLAYYTQYF.

By frequency, this clonotype registers medium-sized. The gene calls are TRBV20-1 and TRBJ1-4. This CDR3 has 14 residues. Germline CDR1 DFQATT, CDR2 SNEGSKA (reference sequence). This chain's CDR3 is CSARPGGPNEKLFF.

This clonotype is identified as large (0.1 to 1%) from frequency. This chain joins TRBV20-1 and TRBJ1-4; TCRdb names TRBD1, which stays unverified in the absence of DNA. Per the germline V gene, CDR1 is DFQATT and CDR2 is SNEGSKA (reference sequence). The CDR3 has 15 residues. The CDR3 sequence is CSARPDREHGEKLFF.

Considering frequency, this clonotype is large. The rearrangement joins TRBV7-9 to TRBJ2-3; the D call of TRBD2 rests on TCRdb alone, since no DNA is present to check it. Germline V gene sequence: CDR1 SEHNR, CDR2 FQNEAQ (reference sequence). The CDR3 contains 16 residues. The CDR3 loop reads CASSMGLAGVGDTQYF.

This clonotype ranks as medium-sized in terms of frequency. The chain is built from TRBV18 and TRBJ2-7. CDR1 KGHSH and CDR2 LQKENI come from the germline V gene. This CDR3 comprises 13 residues. The CDR3 spells CASSPGRTYEQYF.

By frequency, this clonotype is medium-sized. This chain joins TRBV5-1 and TRBJ2-7. CDR3 length: 14 residues. Germline V gives CDR1 SGHRS, CDR2 YFSETQ. The CDR3 loop is CASSLGGSSYEQYF.

By frequency, this clonotype registers medium-sized (0.01 to 0.1%). The chain links TRBV19 to TRBJ2-2; with no DNA, the TCRdb D assignment of TRBD2 cannot be verified. CDR3 length: 15 residues. Germline lookup yields CDR1 LNHDA and CDR2 SQIVND (reference sequence). The CDR3 is CASSISRVLTGELFF.

Measured by frequency, this clonotype is medium-sized. J is TRBJ1-2 and V is TRBV28. CDR3 size: 14 residues. Germline V CDR1 and CDR2: MDHEN, SYDVKM. CDR3: CATAGGGPNYGYTF.

This clonotype is large (0.1 to 1%) by frequency. This chain links TRBV28 with TRBJ2-1; TCRdb gives TRBD2 as the D gene, but with no DNA this cannot be confirmed. The CDR3 has 14 amino acids. Germline CDR1 reads MDHEN; CDR2 reads SYDVKM. CDR3 residues: CASRTSGGRYEQFF.

Its frequency marks this clonotype as medium-sized (0.01 to 0.1%). V usage is TRBV5-1 and J usage is TRBJ1-1; TCRdb lists TRBD1, though no DNA is available to test this call. Germline V lookup: CDR1 SGHRS, CDR2 YFSETQ. The CDR3 runs to 16 residues. The CDR3 loop reads CASSLVRGGLDTEAFF.

This clonotype is identified as medium-sized from frequency. This sequence joins TRBV29-1 and TRBJ1-5; TCRdb returns TRBD1, unconfirmable since there is no DNA. CDR1 SQVTM and CDR2 ANQGSEA come from the germline V gene. The CDR3 length is 17 residues. The CDR3 region is CSVEEEWRRQNNQPQHF.

This clonotype registers large by frequency. The CDR3 loop reads CATSDSTGRLMETQYF. The chain is built from TRBV24-1 and TRBJ2-5; TCRdb's D call of TRBD1 is untestable without DNA. Germline V gene sequence: CDR1 KGHDR, CDR2 SFDVKD. This CDR3 comprises 16 residues.

Judged by frequency, this clonotype is large. The V gene is TRBV4-3, the J gene TRBJ1-2; TCRdb lists TRBD1, though no DNA is available to test this call. Germline CDR1 and CDR2: LGHNA and YSLEER. This CDR3 is built from 19 residues. The chain's CDR3 is CASSHTLPAAHRWDYGYTF.

This clonotype is called large (0.1 to 1%) based on its frequency. V gene TRBV28 combines with J gene TRBJ2-3; the D call of TRBD1 rests on TCRdb alone, since no DNA is present to check it. CDR3 length: 18 residues. Looked up from germline, CDR1 is MDHEN and CDR2 is SYDVKM. CDR3 region: CASSPRREGRWGTDTQYF.